Presented here are 3 T cell receptor beta chains from one specimen sequenced in a study of identical twins (dated by TCRdb to about 2016). The library was produced with 5' RACE. Data came from an Illumina HiSeq 2000. In-frame beta chains were kept once TCRdb had trimmed the public reads at Q25 with fastp and called clones with MiXCR. Identical CDR3 proteins give one entry, which carries the most common genes and DNA. In all, the sample holds about 890,000 distinct CDR3 sequences, and around an eighth of those were seen once. The ten largest make up 1.5% to 2% of the sample. This sample was shared with a second study, whose subject was yellow fever vaccine responses in identical twins.

The sample was PBMCs. These receptors came from a woman aged 18-30 years in good health.

Worth noting for this clonotype: Possible read error: a much larger clone is one base away. The chain joins TRBV12-3 or TRBV12-4 to TRBJ2-2, with D hard to call. V gave up 2 bases and J gave up 6 bases, with 4 bases separating them. The CDR3 is made up of 12 amino acids. CDR3 in DNA: TGTGCCAGCAGTTTATTCCCCGGGGAGCTGTTTTTT. Its translation is CASSLFPGELFF.

The genes are TRBV12-3 or TRBV12-4 and TRBJ2-2; TRBD1 agrees at 8 bases. CDR3 length: 15 amino acids. V lost 3 bases, J lost 6 bases, and 6 bases stayed unmatched. CDR3 DNA sequence: TGTGCCAGCAGTTTCCAGGGGGCGCTTTCCGGGGAGCTGTTTTTT. Amino acids: CASSFQGALSGELFF.

As to this clonotype: The junction differs from germline at one of its ends, possibly a read error. The chain links TRBV12-3 or TRBV12-4 to TRBJ2-1, with D unclear. This CDR3 spans 12 amino acids. CDR3 amino acids: CACSFGNNEQFF. Here the CDR3 DNA reads TGTGCCTGCAGTTTTGGAAACAATGAGCAGTTCTTC.